Listed below are T cell receptor beta chains from one sample, sequenced in a study of T cell repertoires in cytomegalovirus infection. TCRdb re-called the reads with MiXCR, one entry per CDR3 protein. The table lists 70,000 to 75,000 distinct CDR3 sequences, 4% of them singletons. Source material: PBMCs. These TCRs come from a human donor in good health (CMV status not recorded). Some clones in this sample may be carry-over from other donors' samples. Both conserved end residues are part of each CDR3. Each record gives: J gene, clone size, V gene, D gene, CDR3 DNA, CDR3 protein. The D gene is left open where the match is weak. The size entry is marked missing in some rows and otherwise reads once, few, many or a size class.

TRBJ1-2	few	TRBV28	TRBD1	TGTGCCAGCAGTTCGGGACAGGGAATCTCTAACTATGGCTACACCTTC	CASSSGQGISNYGYTF
TRBJ1-2	many	TRBV15	NA	TGTGCCACCAGCAGAGAGCGGGGGAACTATGGCTACACCTTC	CATSRERGNYGYTF
TRBJ2-7	many	TRBV7-8	NA	TGTGCCAGCAGCTTAAACGGGCAACCGAGCTCCTACGAGCAGTACTTC	CASSLNGQPSSYEQYF
TRBJ2-1	many	TRBV29-1	TRBD2	TGCAGCGTTGTAGCGGGAGGAGGGGATGGGCAGTTCTTC	CSVVAGGGDGQFF
TRBJ2-7	many	TRBV6-6	NA	TGTGCCAGCAGTGAGGGAATCTCCAGGGTCTACGAGCAGTACTTC	CASSEGISRVYEQYF
TRBJ2-3	many	TRBV7-3	NA	TGTGCCAGCAGCTTCAGTGGGTCAGATACGCAGTATTTT	CASSFSGSDTQYF
TRBJ2-5	many	TRBV7-2	TRBD2	TGTGCCAGCAGCTCAACGGGGGGGCGACAGGAGACCCAGTACTTC	CASSSTGGRQETQYF
TRBJ1-5	many	TRBV7-2	NA	TGTGCCAGCAGCTTAGCCCAGAATCAGCCCCAGCATTTT	CASSLAQNQPQHF
TRBJ2-1	many	TRBV7-2	TRBD2	TGTGCCAGCAGCTTAGATAGCGGGAATTGGAATGAGCAGTTCTTC	CASSLDSGNWNEQFF
TRBJ2-7	many	TRBV7-8	NA	TGTGCCAGCAGCTCCCTGAACCGGGACCCCCAGGGGTCCTACGAGCAGTACTTC	CASSSLNRDPQGSYEQYF
TRBJ1-5	many	TRBV7-2	NA	TGTGCCAGCAGCTCTGCAGGGCAGCCGCAGCATTTT	CASSSAGQPQHF
TRBJ2-1	many	TRBV7-2	NA	TGTGCCAGCAGCGATCGGAGGGATGAGCAGTTCTTC	CASSDRRDEQFF
TRBJ2-1	many	TRBV7-2	TRBD1	TGTGCCAGCAACCTCGGGACAGGGTTAGGGTATGAGCAGTTCTTC	CASNLGTGLGYEQFF
TRBJ2-3	few	TRBV7-2	TRBD2	TGTGCCAGCAGCTTTGGGGGGGGGGTCCAGTATTTT	CASSFGGGVQYF
TRBJ1-1	many	TRBV6-1	NA	TGTGCCAGCAGCACGGACTGGAGCACTGAAGCTTTCTTT	CASSTDWSTEAFF
TRBJ1-1	many	TRBV20-1	NA	TGCAGTGCTAGAGATTCAAGGCGGGCGGGCACTGAAGCTTTCTTT	CSARDSRRAGTEAFF
TRBJ2-1	many	TRBV7-2	NA	TGTGCCAGCAGCCCCGGGAGATACAGGACTGAGCAGTTCTTC	CASSPGRYRTEQFF
TRBJ2-1	many	TRBV28	TRBD2	TGTGCCAGCAGTTACCGACTAGCTGAAAATGAGCAGTTCTTC	CASSYRLAENEQFF
TRBJ2-1	many	TRBV6-2/TRBV6-3	TRBD1	TGTGCCAGTTCCGGGACAGGGAAGCTCGGGGAGCAGTTCTTC	CASSGTGKLGEQFF
TRBJ1-2	many	TRBV5-1	TRBD1	TGCGCCAGCACTGAACCAGGGGGCTATGGCTACACCTTC	CASTEPGGYGYTF
TRBJ2-5	many	TRBV7-2	TRBD2	TGTGCCAGCAGTTTAGCGGGGGTGGGGGCCCAGTACTTC	CASSLAGVGAQYF
TRBJ2-5	many	TRBV7-2	NA	TGTGCCAGCAGCCCGGATAGAAAAGAGACCCAGTACTTC	CASSPDRKETQYF
TRBJ1-1	many	TRBV20-1	TRBD1	TGCAGTGCTAGGGACAGGATGGGCGCTGAAGCTTTCTTT	CSARDRMGAEAFF
TRBJ1-3	many	TRBV7-3	NA	TGTGCCAGCAGCTTAACTCCCAGAGGGCCCGGAAACACCATATATTTT	CASSLTPRGPGNTIYF
TRBJ1-4	many	TRBV4-1	TRBD1	TGTGCCAGCAGAAGAGGGACAGATGAAAAACTGTTTTTT	CASRRGTDEKLFF
TRBJ2-7	many	TRBV7-3	TRBD1	TGTGCCAGCAGCTTCCTGACTGGACAGGGCAGGGACGAGCAGTACTTC	CASSFLTGQGRDEQYF
TRBJ2-1	many	TRBV15	TRBD1	TGTGCCACCAGTCCGAGGGACAGCGCGAGGAATGAGCAGTTCTTC	CATSPRDSARNEQFF
TRBJ2-5	many	TRBV29-1	NA	TGCAGCGTTTTCGGGGGGCAGGCCTTGGAGACCCAGTACTTC	CSVFGGQALETQYF
TRBJ2-7	many	TRBV7-2	TRBD2	TGTGCCAGCAGCTTTCCTTCTAGCGGGGGGAAACCCTACGAGCAGTACTTC	CASSFPSSGGKPYEQYF
TRBJ1-4	many	TRBV28	NA	TGTGCCAGCAGTTTAGTAGGCTCTAATGAAAAACTGTTTTTT	CASSLVGSNEKLFF
TRBJ1-1	many	TRBV5-4	TRBD1	TGTGCCAGCAGCCCGGAGGTGACAGGGGGCACTGAAGCTTTCTTT	CASSPEVTGGTEAFF
TRBJ2-7	NA	TRBV5-6	NA	TGTGCCAGCAGCTCAGGATACGAGCAGTACTTC	CASSSGYEQYF
TRBJ2-1	many	TRBV7-2	TRBD2	TGTGCCAGCAGCATCAGCGGGGGGGCCAATGAGCAGTTCTTC	CASSISGGANEQFF
TRBJ1-5	many	TRBV10-3	TRBD1	TGTGCCATCAGTGATTCAGGACAGGGGAGCAATCAGCCCCAGCATTTT	CAISDSGQGSNQPQHF
TRBJ1-2	many	TRBV4-1	TRBD1	TGCGCCAGCAGCCAAGATCCACAGGGGTACGGCTACACCTTC	CASSQDPQGYGYTF
TRBJ2-3	many	TRBV20-1	NA	TGCAGTGCTAGAGATCCCCGAGGGCAGGGTTCAGATACGCAGTATTTT	CSARDPRGQGSDTQYF
TRBJ2-5	many	TRBV7-2	NA	TGTGCCAGCAGCTCCCTTGTGGAGACCCAGTACTTC	CASSSLVETQYF
TRBJ2-1	few	TRBV28	TRBD2	TGTGCCAGCAGCCGGGGGGGGATCGCCTCAGGAGGGTACAATGAGCAGTTCTTC	CASSRGGIASGGYNEQFF
TRBJ1-1	many	TRBV7-2	TRBD1	TGTGCCAGCAGCCTCGGACAGGGTTACACTGAAGCTTTCTTT	CASSLGQGYTEAFF
TRBJ2-7	many	TRBV25-1	TRBD1	TGTGCCAGCAGTGAATCTCGGGACAGGGGTCGAGGAGAGCAGTACTTC	CASSESRDRGRGEQYF
TRBJ1-3	many	TRBV10-3	NA	TGTGCCACTAGGGACACTACCTCTGGAAACACCATATATTTT	CATRDTTSGNTIYF